This TCR beta chain was observed in a study of human T cells and chemical hapten exposure. Time point described: patch test 2, 6 weeks after DPC sensitization. Treatment reported: therapeutic diphenylcyclopropenone sensitization with weekly scalp DPC. Blood sampling occurred before each patch-test application. During construction of the library, unique molecular identifiers were attached to individual cDNA molecules for quantitative, reproducible TCR counting. TCRdb itself ran the RACE reads through MiXCR, one entry per CDR3 protein. The sample yields 80,000 to 95,000 distinct CDR3 sequences, about 10% seen once. Study-level findings and limits: DPC sensitization produced no change in TCRs with frequency above 1 in 1000.

After removal of 7 bases from V and 0 bases from J, the junction contained 9 bases not matched to a gene. The CDR3 contains 15 residues. Looked up from germline, CDR1 is SQVTM and CDR2 is ANQGSEA. This clonotype was seen a few times. Its antigen remains unknown. The TCR was taken from a man in his forties with alopecia areata. Some clones in this sample may be carry-over from other donors' samples. Sequenced material: whole blood, taken in connection with sensitization to the hapten diphenylcyclopropenone (DPC). The chain combines TRBV29-1 with TRBJ2-3, with 8 nucleotides matching TRBD1. This CDR3 reads CSARQGLLSTDTQYF. The CDR3 nucleotides are TGCAGCGCGAGACAGGGGCTCTTAAGCACAGATACGCAGTATTTT.